This T cell receptor (beta chain) was recovered during a study of shared clonotypes between healthy human individuals. Study-wide context: Used for every donor were three CD4 naive, three CD4 memory, two CD8 naive and one CD8 memory plate. Study-wide results and caveats: How much donors shared clonotypes was expected to be affected by sequencing depth. A generally larger estimated richness was seen in naive subsets than in memory subsets.

V shed 6 bases and J shed 5 bases, with 16 bases lying between them. CDR1 MDHEN and CDR2 SYDVKM come from the germline V gene. The CDR3 has 14 residues. About this clone itself: Its antigen remains unknown.

The protocol was immunoSEQ multiplex PCR, while the TCRdb copy is restricted to in-frame clones and leaves out a portion. Of some 1.5 million clones listed, roughly 96% are singletons. This TCR came from a man aged 30 to 45 in good health. The V call is TRBV28, the J call TRBJ1-1; possibly TRBD1 for D (5 bases). The sample comprised naive CD4+ T cells sorted from blood. Subset here: CD45RA+ positively selected. The CDR3 bases are TGTGCCAGCAGCCCAGGGACGCCGCGGACTGAAGCTTTCTTT. Translating gives CASSPGTPRTEAFF. The variable domain in full, with the rest retrieved from reference TRBV28 and TRBJ1-1, is DVKVTQSSRYLVKRTGEKVFLECVQDMDHENMFWYRQDPGLGLRLIYFSYDVKMKEKGDIPEGYSVSREKKERFSLILESASTNQTSMYLCASSPGTPRTEAFFGQGTRLTVV.